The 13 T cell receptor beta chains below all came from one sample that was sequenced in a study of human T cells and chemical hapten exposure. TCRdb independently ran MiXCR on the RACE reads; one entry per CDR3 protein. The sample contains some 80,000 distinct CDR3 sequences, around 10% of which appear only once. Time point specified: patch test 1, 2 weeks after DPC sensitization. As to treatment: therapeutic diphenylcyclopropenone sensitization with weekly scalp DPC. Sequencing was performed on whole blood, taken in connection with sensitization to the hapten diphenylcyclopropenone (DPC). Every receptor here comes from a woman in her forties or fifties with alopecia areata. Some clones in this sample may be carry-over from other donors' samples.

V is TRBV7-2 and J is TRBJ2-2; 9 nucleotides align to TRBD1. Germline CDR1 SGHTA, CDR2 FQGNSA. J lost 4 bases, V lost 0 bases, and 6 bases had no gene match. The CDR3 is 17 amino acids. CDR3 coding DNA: TGTGCCAGCAGCTTAGCAGGGACAGGGCACGGCACCGGGGAGCTGTTTTTT. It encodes CASSLAGTGHGTGELFF. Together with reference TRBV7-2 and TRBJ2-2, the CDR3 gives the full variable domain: GAGVSQSPSNKVTEKGKDVELRCDPISGHTALYWYRQSLGQGLEFLIYFQGNSAPDKSGLPSDRFSAERTGGSVSTLTIQRTQQEDSAVYLCASSLAGTGHGTGELFFGEGSRLTVL.

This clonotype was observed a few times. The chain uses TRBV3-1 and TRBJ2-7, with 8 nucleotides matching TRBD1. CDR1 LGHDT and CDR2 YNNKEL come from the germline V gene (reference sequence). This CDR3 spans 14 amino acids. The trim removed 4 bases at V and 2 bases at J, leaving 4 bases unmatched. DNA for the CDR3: TGTGCCAGCAGCCTCTGGGACAGGCCCTACGAGCAGTACTTC. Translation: CASSLWDRPYEQYF.

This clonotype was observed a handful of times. The DNA for the CDR3 is TGTGCCACCAGCAGGGAAGGCAATCAGCCCCAGCATTTT. Protein: CATSREGNQPQHF. The chain uses TRBV15 and TRBJ1-5; D remains unclear. The V end lost 3 bases, the J end lost 2 bases, and 5 bases lay between the germline ends. This CDR3 region has 13 residues. Germline assignment: CDR1 LNHNV and CDR2 YYDKDF (reference sequence).

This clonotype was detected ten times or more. The CDR3 coding sequence is TGTGCCAGCAGCTTAACAGCTGGGGGGACGAACACCGGGGAGCTGTTTTTT. This encodes CASSLTAGGTNTGELFF. The rearrangement joins TRBV7-3 to TRBJ2-2; D might be TRBD2 (6 bases). The CDR3 consists of 17 residues. CDR1 and CDR2 (germline): SGHTA, FQGTGA. V was trimmed by 0 bases and J by 0 bases, leaving 11 bases between them.

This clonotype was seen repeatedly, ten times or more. CDR3 residues: CASSLRLAGATGELFF. The CDR3 nucleotides are TGTGCCAGCAGCCTAAGACTAGCGGGGGCCACCGGGGAGCTGTTTTTT. This chain uses TRBV7-2 with TRBJ2-2; 12 positions match TRBD2. This CDR3 spans 16 amino acids. V lost 5 bases, J lost 4 bases, and 5 bases stayed unmatched. CDR1 and CDR2 from the germline V gene are SGHTA and FQGNSA. The full variable domain, its missing parts supplied by reference TRBV7-2 and TRBJ2-2, is GAGVSQSPSNKVTEKGKDVELRCDPISGHTALYWYRQSLGQGLEFLIYFQGNSAPDKSGLPSDRFSAERTGGSVSTLTIQRTQQEDSAVYLCASSLRLAGATGELFFGEGSRLTVL.

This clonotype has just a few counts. The CDR3 is CASSAQGFGETQYF. In nucleotides, the CDR3 is TGTGCCAGCAGTGCTCAGGGTTTTGGGGAGACCCAGTACTTC. J is TRBJ2-5 and V is TRBV6-1, with a weak D call TRBD1 (5 bases). The CDR3 length is 14 residues. Germline V CDR1 and CDR2: MNHNS, SASEGT. The V end was cut by 4 bases, the J end by 5 bases, with 14 bases between.

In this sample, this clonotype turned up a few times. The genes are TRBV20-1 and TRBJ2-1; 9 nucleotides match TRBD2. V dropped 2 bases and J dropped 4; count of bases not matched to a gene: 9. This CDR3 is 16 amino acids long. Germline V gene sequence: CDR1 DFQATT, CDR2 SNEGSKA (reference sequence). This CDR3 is CSARPRSGSVYNEQFF. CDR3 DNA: TGCAGTGCTAGACCGCGTAGCGGGAGCGTTTACAATGAGCAGTTCTTC.

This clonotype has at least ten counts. The CDR3 here is CASSSGQGAYTEAFF. DNA for the CDR3: TGTGCCAGCAGTTCGGGACAGGGGGCATATACTGAAGCTTTCTTT. The chain employs TRBV28 and TRBJ1-1; 12 bases map to TRBD1. Trimming took 4 bases from V and 5 from J; bases not matched to a gene: 5. This CDR3 is built from 15 residues. In germline, CDR1 is MDHEN, CDR2 SYDVKM.

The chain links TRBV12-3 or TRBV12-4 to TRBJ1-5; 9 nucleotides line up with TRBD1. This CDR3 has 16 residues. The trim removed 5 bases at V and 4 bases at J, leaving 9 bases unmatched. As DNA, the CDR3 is TGTGCCAGCAGTCTTACAACAGGGGGCTCGAATCAGCCCCAGCATTTT. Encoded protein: CASSLTTGGSNQPQHF.

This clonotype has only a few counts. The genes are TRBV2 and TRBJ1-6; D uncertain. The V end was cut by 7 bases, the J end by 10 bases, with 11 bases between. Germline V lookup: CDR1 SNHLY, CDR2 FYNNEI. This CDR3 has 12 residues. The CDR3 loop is CASKGDESPLHF. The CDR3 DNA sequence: TGTGCCAGCAAGGGCGACGAATCACCCCTCCACTTT.

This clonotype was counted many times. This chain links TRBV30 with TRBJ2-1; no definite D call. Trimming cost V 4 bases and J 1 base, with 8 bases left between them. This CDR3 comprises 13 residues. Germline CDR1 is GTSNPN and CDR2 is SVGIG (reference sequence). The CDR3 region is CAWTTISYNEQFF. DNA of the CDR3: TGTGCCTGGACCACAATTTCCTACAATGAGCAGTTCTTC.

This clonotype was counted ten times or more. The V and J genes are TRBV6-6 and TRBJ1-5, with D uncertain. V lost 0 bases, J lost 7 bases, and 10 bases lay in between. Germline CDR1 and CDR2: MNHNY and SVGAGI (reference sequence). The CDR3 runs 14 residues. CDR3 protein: CASSYSASGQPQHF. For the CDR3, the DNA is TGTGCCAGCAGTTACTCGGCCAGCGGGCAGCCCCAGCATTTT.

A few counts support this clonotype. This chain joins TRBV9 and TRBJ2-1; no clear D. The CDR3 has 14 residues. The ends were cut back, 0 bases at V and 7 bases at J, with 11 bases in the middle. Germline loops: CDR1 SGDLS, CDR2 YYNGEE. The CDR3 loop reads CASSVGPFGNEQFF. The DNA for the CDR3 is TGTGCCAGCAGCGTAGGCCCCTTTGGAAATGAGCAGTTCTTC.